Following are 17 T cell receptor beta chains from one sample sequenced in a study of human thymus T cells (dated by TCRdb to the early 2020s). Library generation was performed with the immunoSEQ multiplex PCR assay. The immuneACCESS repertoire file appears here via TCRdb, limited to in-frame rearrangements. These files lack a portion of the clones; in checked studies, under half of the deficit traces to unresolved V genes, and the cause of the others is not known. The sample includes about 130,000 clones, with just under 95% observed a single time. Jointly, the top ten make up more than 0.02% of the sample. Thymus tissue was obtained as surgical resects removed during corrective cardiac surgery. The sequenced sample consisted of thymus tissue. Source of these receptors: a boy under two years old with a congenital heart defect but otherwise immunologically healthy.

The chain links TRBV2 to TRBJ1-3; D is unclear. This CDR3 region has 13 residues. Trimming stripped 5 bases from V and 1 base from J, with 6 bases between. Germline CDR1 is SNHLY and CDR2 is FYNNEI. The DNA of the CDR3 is TGTGCCAGCAGTCCCATTTCTGGAAACACCATATATTTT. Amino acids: CASSPISGNTIYF. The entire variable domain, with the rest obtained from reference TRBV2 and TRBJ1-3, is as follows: EPEVTQTPSHQVTQMGQEVILRCVPISNHLYFYWYRQILGQKVEFLVSFYNNEISEKSEIFDDQFSVERPDGSNFTLKIRSTKLEDSAMYFCASSPISGNTIYFGEGSWLTVV.

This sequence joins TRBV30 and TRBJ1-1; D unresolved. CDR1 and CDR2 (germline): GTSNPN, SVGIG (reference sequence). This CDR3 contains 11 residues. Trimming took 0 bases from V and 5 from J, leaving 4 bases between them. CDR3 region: CAWSVETEAFF. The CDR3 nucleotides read TGTGCCTGGAGTGTAGAGACTGAAGCTTTCTTT.

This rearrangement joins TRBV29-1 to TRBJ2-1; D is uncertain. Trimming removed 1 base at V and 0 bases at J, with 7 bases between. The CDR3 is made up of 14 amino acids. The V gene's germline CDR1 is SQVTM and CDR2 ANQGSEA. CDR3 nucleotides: TGCAGCGTTGAAGTCCGATACTCCTACAATGAGCAGTTCTTC. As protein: CSVEVRYSYNEQFF.

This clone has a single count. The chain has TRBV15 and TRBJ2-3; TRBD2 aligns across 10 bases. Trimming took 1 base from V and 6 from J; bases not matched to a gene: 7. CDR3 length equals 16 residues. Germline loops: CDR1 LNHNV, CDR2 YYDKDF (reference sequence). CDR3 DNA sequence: TGTGCCACCAGCAGAGGGTTAGCGGGGGGTCGGGATACGCAGTATTTT. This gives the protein CATSRGLAGGRDTQYF.

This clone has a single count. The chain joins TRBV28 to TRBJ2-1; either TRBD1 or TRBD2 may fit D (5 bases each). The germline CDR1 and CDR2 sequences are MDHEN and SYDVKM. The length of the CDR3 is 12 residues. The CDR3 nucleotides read TGTGCGAGTCGACGAGGGGACAATGAGCAGTTCTTC. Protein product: CASRRGDNEQFF. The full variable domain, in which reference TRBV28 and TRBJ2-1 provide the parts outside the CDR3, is DVKVTQSSRYLVKRTGEKVFLECVQDMDHENMFWYRQDPGLGLRLIYFSYDVKMKEKGDIPEGYSVSREKKERFSLILESASTNQTSMYLCASRRGDNEQFFGPGTRLTVL.

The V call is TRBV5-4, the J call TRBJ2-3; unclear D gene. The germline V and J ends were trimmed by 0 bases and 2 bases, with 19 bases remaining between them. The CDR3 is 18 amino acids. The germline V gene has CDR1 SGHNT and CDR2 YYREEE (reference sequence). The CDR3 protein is CASSLGLPDRPSTDTQYF. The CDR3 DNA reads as TGTGCCAGCAGCTTGGGCCTACCAGATCGGCCGTCCACAGATACGCAGTATTTT.

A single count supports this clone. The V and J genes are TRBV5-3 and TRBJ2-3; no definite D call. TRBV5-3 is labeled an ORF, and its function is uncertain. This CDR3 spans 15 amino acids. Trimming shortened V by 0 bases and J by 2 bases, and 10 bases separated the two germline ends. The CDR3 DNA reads TGTGCCAGAAGCTTGGGAACACCGGTCACAGATACGCAGTATTTT. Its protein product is CARSLGTPVTDTQYF.

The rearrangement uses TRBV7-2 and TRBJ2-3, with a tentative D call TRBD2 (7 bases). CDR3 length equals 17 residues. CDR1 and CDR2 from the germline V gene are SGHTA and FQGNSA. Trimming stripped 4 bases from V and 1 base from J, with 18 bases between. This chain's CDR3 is CASSYRGAGLRTDTQYF. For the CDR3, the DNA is TGTGCCAGCAGCTACCGGGGGGCGGGTCTTCGCACAGATACGCAGTATTTT.

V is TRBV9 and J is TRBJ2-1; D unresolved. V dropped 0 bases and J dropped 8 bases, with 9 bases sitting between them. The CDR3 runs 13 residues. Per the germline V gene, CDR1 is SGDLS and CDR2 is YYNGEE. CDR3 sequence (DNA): TGTGCCAGCAGCGTAGCGATAGACGATGAGCAGTTCTTC. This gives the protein CASSVAIDDEQFF.

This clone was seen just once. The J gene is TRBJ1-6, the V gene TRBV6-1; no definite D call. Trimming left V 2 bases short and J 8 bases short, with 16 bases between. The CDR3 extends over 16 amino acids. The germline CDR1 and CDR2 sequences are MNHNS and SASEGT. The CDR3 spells CASSETSKGRDSPLHF. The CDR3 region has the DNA TGTGCCAGCAGTGAAACATCGAAGGGTAGGGATTCACCCCTCCACTTT.

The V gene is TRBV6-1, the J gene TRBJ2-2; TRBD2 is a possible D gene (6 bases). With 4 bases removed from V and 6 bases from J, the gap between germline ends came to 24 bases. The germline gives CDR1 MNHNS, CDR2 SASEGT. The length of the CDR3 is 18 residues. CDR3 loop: CASSVGPSVYKRAGELFF. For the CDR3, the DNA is TGTGCCAGCAGTGTTGGTCCTAGCGTATACAAGAGGGCCGGGGAGCTGTTTTTT.

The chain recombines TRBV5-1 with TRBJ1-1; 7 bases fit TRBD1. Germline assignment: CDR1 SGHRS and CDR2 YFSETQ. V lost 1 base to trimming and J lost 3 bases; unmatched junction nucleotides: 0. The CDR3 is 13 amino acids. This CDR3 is CASSLQGDTEAFF. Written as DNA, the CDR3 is TGCGCCAGCAGCTTGCAGGGGGACACTGAAGCTTTCTTT.

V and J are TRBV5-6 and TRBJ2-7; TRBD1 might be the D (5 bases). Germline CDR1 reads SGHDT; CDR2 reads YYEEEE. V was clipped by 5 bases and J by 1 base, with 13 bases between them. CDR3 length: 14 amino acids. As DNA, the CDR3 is TGTGCCAGCAGACAACAGACAGCATCCTACGAGCAGTACTTC. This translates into CASRQQTASYEQYF.

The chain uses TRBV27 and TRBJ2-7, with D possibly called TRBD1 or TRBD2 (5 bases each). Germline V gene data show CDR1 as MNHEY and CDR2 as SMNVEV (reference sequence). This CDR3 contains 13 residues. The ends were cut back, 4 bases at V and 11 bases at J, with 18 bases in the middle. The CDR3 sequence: CASSSPRGGGKYF. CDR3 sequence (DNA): TGTGCCAGCAGTTCCCCCCGAGGTGGGGGTAAGTACTTC.

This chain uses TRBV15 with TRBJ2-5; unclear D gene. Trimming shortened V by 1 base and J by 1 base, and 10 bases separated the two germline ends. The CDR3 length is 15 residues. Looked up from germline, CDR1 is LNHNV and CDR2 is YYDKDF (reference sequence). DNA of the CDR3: TGTGCCACCAGCAGAGGGGAACGGAGCCAAGAGACCCAGTACTTC. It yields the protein CATSRGERSQETQYF.

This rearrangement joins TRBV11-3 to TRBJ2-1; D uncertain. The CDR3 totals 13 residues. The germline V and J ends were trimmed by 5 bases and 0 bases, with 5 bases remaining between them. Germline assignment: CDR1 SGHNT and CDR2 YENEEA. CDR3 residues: CASSPSSYNEQFF. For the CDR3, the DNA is TGTGCCAGCAGCCCCAGCTCCTACAATGAGCAGTTCTTC.

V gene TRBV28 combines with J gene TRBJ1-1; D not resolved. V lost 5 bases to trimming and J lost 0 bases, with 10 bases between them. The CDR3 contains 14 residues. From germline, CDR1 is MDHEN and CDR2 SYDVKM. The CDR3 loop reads CASSPPPVNTEAFF. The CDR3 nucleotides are TGTGCCAGCAGTCCCCCCCCAGTGAACACTGAAGCTTTCTTT. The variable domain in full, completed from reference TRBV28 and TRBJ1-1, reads DVKVTQSSRYLVKRTGEKVFLECVQDMDHENMFWYRQDPGLGLRLIYFSYDVKMKEKGDIPEGYSVSREKKERFSLILESASTNQTSMYLCASSPPPVNTEAFFGQGTRLTVV.